This TCR beta chain is drawn from a study of shared clonotypes between healthy human individuals. The CDR3 has 12 amino acids. The germline V and J ends were trimmed by 7 bases and 10 bases, with 14 bases remaining between them. The germline V gene encodes CDR1 SEHNR and CDR2 FQNEAQ (reference sequence). Measured with immunoSEQ multiplex PCR; TCRdb has only the in-frame clones, and not every one. The data contain 800,000 or so clones, 90% to 98% of them singletons. Terminally differentiated effector memory CD45RA+ cells were left out of the naive CD8 fraction, which was CD45RO-negative and positively selected for CCR7.

The clonotype comes from a man aged 25 to 40 in good health. The V call is TRBV7-9, the J call TRBJ2-1; D uncertain. Sequencing was carried out using naive CD8+ T cells sorted from blood. CDR3 region: CASKAGSGEQFF. CDR3 DNA sequence: TGTGCCAGCAAGGCCGGATCGGGCGAGCAGTTCTTC.